This T cell receptor beta chain is drawn from a study of T cell responses to AZD1222 COVID-19 vaccine. TCRdb's copy holds only in-frame clones and misses some; the assay was immunoSEQ multiplex PCR. Of about 130,000 clones in the sample, approximately 94% were seen once. This CDR3 spans 16 amino acids. V trimming: 1 base; J trimming: 0 bases; junction bases outside the gene matches: 5. The germline V gene has CDR1 LGHNA and CDR2 YSLEER. The sequencing used peripheral blood, collected on day 0 of AZD1222 vaccination. V usage is TRBV4-3 and J usage is TRBJ2-7; 8 bases are a match to TRBD2. The receptor was derived from an adult in good health. The CDR3 loop reads CASSQGAAGDSYEQYF. CDR3 nucleotides: TGCGCCAGCAGCCAAGGCGCAGCGGGAGACTCCTACGAGCAGTACTTC.